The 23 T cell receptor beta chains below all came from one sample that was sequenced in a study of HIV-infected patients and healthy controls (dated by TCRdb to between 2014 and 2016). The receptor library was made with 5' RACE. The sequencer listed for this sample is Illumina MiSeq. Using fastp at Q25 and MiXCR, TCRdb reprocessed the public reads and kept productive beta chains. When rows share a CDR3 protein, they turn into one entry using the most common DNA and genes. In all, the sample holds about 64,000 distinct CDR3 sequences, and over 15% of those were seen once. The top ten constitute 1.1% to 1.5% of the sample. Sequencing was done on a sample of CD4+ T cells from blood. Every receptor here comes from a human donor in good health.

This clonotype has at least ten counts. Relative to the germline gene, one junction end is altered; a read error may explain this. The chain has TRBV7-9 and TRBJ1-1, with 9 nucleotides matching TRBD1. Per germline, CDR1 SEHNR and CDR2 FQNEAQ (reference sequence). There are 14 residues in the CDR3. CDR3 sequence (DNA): TGTGCCAGCGGCTTGGGACAGGGAAGTACTGAAGCTTTCTTT. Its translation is CASGLGQGSTEAFF.

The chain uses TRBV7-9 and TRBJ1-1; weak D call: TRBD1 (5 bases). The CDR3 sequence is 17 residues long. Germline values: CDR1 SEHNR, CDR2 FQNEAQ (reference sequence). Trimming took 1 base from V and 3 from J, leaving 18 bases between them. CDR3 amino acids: CASSLGGWAGPDTEAFF. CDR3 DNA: TGTGCCAGCAGCTTAGGGGGGTGGGCAGGCCCGGACACTGAAGCTTTCTTT.

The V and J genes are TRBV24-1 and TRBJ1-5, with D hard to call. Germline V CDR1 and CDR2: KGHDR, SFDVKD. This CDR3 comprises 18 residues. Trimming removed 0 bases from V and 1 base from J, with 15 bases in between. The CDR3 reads CATSDLPPSGYSNQPQHF. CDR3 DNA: TGTGCCACCAGTGATTTGCCGCCGTCTGGATACAGCAATCAGCCCCAGCATTTT.

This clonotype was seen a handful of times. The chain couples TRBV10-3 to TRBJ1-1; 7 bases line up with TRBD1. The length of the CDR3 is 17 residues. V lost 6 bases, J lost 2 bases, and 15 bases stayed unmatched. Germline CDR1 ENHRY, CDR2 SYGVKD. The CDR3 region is CAIRDQGVAGSNTEAFF. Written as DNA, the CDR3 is TGTGCCATCAGGGATCAGGGGGTAGCAGGATCCAACACTGAAGCTTTCTTT.

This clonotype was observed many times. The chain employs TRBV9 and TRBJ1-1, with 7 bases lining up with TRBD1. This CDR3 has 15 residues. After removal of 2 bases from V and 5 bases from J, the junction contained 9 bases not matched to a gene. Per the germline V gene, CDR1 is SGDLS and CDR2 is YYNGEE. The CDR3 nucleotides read TGTGCCAGCAGCGTGCAGCCGACAGGGTGGACTGAAGCTTTCTTT. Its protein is CASSVQPTGWTEAFF.

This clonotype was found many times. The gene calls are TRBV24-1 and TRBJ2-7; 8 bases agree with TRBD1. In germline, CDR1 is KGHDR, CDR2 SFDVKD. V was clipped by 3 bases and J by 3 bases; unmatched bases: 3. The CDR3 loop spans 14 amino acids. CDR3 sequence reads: CATSDPGQGYEQYF. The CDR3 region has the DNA TGTGCCACCAGTGATCCCGGACAGGGCTACGAGCAGTACTTC.

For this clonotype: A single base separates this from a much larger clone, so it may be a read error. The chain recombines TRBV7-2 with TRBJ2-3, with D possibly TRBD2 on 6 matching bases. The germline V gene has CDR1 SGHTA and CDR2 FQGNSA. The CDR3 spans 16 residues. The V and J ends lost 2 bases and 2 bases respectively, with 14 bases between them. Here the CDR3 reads CASSLFAGKFTDTQYF. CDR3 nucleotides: TGTGCCAGCAGCTTATTCGCGGGGAAATTCACAGATACGCAGTATTTT.

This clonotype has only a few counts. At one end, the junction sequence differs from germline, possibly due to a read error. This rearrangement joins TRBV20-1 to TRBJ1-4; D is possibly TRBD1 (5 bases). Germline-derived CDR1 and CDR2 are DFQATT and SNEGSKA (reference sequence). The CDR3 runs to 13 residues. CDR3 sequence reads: CSAMGDGKEKLFF. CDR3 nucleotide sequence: TGCAGCGCTATGGGGGACGGGAAGGAAAAACTGTTTTTT.

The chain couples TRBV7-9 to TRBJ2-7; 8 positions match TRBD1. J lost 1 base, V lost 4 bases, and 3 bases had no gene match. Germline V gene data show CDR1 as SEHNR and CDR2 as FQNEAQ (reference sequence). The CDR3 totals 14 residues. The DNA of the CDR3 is TGTGCCAGCAGCTCCAGGGGGCGTTCCTACGAGCAGTACTTC. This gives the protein CASSSRGRSYEQYF.

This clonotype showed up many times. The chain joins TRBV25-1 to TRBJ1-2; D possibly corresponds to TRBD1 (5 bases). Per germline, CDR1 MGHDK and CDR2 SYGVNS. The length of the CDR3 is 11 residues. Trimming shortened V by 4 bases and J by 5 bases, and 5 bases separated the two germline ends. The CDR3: CASSGGYGYTF. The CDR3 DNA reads TGTGCCAGCAGTGGGGGGTATGGCTACACCTTC.

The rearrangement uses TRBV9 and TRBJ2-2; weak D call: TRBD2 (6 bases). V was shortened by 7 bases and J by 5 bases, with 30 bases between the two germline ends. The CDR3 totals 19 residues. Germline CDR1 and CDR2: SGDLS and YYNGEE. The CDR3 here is CASGKGRDRFSTGTGELFF. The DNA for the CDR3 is TGTGCCAGCGGAAAGGGGCGGGATCGTTTTAGTACTGGGACCGGGGAGCTGTTTTTT. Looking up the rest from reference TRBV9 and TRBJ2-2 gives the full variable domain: DSGVTQTPKHLITATGQRVTLRCSPRSGDLSVYWYQQSLDQGLQFLIQYYNGEERAKGNILERFSAQQFPDLHSELNLSSLELGDSALYFCASGKGRDRFSTGTGELFFGEGSRLTVL.

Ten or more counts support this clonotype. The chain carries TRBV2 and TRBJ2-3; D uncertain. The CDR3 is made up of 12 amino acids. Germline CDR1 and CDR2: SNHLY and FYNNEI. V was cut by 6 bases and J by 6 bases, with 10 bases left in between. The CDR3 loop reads CASRDRADTQYF. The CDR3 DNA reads TGTGCCAGCAGAGATAGGGCGGATACGCAGTATTTT.

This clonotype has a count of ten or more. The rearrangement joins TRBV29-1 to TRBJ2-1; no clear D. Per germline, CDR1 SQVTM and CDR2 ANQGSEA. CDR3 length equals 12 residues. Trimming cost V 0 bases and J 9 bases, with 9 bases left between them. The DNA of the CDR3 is TGCAGCGTTGAAGATCGGAGATTTGAGCAGTTCTTC. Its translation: CSVEDRRFEQFF.

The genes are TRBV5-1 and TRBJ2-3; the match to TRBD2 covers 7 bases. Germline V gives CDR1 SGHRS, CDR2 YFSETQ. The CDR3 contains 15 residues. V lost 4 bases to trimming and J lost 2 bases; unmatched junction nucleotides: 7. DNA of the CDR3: TGCGCCAGCAGCCCGAGAGGGGACTACACAGATACGCAGTATTTT. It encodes CASSPRGDYTDTQYF.

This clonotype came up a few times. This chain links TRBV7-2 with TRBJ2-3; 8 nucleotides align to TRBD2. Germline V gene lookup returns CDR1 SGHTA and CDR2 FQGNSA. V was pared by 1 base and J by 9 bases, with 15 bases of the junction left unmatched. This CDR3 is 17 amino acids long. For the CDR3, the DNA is TGTGCCAGCAGCTTAGACCTTAGCGGGACCCCCCTGAGGACGCAGTATTTT. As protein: CASSLDLSGTPLRTQYF.

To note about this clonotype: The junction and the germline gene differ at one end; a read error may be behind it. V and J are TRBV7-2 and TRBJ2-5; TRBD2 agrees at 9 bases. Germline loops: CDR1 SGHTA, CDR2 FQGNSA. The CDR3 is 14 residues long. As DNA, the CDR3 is TGTGCAAGCAAGGCGGGAGGGTCGGGAGAGACCCAGTACTTC. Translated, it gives CASKAGGSGETQYF.

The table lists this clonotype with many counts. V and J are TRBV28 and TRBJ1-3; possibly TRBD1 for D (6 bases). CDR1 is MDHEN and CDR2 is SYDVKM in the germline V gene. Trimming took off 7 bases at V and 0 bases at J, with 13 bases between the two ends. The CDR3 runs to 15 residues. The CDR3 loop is CASNEQGRSGNTIYF. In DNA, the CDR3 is TGTGCCAGCAACGAACAGGGACGCTCTGGAAACACCATATATTTT.

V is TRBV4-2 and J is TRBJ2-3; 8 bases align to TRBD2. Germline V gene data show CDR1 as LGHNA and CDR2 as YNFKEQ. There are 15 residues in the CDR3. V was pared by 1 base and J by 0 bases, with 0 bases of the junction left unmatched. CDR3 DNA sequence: TGTGCCAGCAGCCAAGCGGGAGGGAGCACAGATACGCAGTATTTT. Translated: CASSQAGGSTDTQYF.

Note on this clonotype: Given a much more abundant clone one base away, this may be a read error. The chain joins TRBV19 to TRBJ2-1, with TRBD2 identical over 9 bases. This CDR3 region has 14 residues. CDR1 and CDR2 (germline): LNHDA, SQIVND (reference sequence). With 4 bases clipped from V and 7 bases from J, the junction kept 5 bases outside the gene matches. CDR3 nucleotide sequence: TGTGCCAGTAGTAAGCGGGGGGCGGTAAATGAGCAGTTCTTC. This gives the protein CASSKRGAVNEQFF.

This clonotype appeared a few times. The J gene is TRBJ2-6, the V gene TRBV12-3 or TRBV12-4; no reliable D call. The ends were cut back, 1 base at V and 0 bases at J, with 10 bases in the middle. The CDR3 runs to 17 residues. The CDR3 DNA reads TGTGCCAGCAGTTTAGATGTGTTCCACTCTGGGGCCAACGTCCTGACTTTC. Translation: CASSLDVFHSGANVLTF.

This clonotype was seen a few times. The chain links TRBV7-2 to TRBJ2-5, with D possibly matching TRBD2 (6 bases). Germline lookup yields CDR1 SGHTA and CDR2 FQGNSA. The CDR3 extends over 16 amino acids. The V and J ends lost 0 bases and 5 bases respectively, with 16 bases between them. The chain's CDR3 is CASSLAHPGERETQYF. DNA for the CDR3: TGTGCCAGCAGCTTAGCACACCCGGGGGAGCGGGAGACCCAGTACTTC.

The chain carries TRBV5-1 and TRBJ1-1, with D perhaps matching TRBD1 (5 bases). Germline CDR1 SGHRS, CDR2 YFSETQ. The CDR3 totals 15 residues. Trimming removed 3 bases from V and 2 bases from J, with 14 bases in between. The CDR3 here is CASSSDTRTNTEAFF. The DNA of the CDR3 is TGCGCCAGCAGCTCGGACACACGCACAAACACTGAAGCTTTCTTT.

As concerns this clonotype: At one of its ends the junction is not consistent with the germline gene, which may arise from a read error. The CDR3 sequence: CASSLGQGSDQPQHF. DNA of the CDR3: TGTGCCAGCAGCTTAGGACAGGGTAGCGATCAGCCCCAGCATTTT. J is TRBJ1-5 and V is TRBV5-4; 8 bases agree with TRBD1. Per the germline V gene, CDR1 is SGHNT and CDR2 is YYREEE (reference sequence). The length of the CDR3 is 15 residues.